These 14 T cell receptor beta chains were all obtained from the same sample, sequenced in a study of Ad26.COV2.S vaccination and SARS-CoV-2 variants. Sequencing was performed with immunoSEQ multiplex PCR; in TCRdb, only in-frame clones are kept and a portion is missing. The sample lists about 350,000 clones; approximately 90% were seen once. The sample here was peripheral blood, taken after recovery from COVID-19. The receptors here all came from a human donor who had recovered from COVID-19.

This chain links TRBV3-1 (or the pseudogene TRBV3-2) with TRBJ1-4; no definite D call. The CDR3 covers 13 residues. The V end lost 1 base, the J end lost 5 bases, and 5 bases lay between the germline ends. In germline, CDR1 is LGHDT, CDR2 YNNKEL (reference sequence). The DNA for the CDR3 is TGTGCCAGCAGCCAAGGGGTAAATGAAAAACTGTTTTTT. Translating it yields CASSQGVNEKLFF.

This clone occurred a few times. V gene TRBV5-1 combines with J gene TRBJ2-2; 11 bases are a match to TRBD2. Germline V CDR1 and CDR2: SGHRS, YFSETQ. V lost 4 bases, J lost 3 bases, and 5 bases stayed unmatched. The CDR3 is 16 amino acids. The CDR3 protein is CASSPTSGADTGELFF. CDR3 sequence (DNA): TGCGCCAGCAGCCCGACTAGCGGGGCCGACACCGGGGAGCTGTTTTTT.

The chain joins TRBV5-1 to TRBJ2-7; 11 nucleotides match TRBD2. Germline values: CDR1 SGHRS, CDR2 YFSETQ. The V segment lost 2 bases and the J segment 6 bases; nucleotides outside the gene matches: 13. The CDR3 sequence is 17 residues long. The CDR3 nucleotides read TGCGCCAGCAGCTTAATACGCGCGACTAGCGGGGTGAGCGAGCAGTACTTC. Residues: CASSLIRATSGVSEQYF.

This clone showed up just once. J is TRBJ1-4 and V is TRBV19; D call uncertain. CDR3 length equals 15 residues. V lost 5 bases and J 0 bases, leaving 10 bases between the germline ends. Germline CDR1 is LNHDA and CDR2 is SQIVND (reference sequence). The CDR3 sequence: CASSPIAATNEKLFF. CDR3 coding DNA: TGTGCCAGTAGTCCCATCGCGGCAACTAATGAAAAACTGTTTTTT.

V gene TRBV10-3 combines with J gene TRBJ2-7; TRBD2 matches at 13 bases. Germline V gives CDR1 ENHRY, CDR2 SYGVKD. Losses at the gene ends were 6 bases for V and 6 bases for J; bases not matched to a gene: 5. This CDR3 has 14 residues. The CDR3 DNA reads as TGTGCCATCAGGGGGACTAGCGGGGTTTCCGAGCAGTACTTC. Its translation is CAIRGTSGVSEQYF.

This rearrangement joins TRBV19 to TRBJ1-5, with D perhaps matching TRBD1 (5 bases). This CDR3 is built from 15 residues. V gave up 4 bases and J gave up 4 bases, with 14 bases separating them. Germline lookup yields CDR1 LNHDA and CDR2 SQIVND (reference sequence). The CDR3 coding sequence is TGTGCCAGTAGTACAAAGGGACCCTCGAATCAGCCCCAGCATTTT. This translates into CASSTKGPSNQPQHF. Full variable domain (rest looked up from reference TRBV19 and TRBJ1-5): DGGITQSPKYLFRKEGQNVTLSCEQNLNHDAMYWYRQDPGQGLRLIYYSQIVNDFQKGDIAEGYSVSREKKESFPLTVTSAQKNPTAFYLCASSTKGPSNQPQHFGDGTRLSIL.

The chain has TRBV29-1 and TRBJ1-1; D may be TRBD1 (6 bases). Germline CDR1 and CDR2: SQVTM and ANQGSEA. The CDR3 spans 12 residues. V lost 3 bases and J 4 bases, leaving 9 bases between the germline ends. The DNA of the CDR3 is TGCAGCGTTGAGGGGGCGGGCACTGAAGCTTTCTTT. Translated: CSVEGAGTEAFF.

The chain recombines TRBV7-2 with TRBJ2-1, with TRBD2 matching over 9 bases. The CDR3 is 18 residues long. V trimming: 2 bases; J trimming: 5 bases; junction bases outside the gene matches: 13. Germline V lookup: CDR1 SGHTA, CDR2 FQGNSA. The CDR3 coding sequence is TGTGCCAGCAGCTTATCTGCGGGGGGGTCGGTAGTTGACAATGAGCAGTTCTTC. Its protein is CASSLSAGGSVVDNEQFF.

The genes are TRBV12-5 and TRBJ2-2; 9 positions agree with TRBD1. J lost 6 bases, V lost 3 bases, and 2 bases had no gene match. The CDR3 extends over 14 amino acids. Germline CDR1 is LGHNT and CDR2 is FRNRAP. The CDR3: CASGLTGGAGELFF. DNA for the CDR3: TGTGCTAGTGGTTTAACAGGGGGCGCCGGGGAGCTGTTTTTT.

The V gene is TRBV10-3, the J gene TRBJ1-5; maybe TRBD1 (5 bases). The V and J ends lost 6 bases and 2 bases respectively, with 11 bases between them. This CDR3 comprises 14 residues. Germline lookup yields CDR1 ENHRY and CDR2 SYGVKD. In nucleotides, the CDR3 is TGTGCCATCAGCCCCGGGGCAGGCAATCAGCCCCAGCATTTT. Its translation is CAISPGAGNQPQHF.

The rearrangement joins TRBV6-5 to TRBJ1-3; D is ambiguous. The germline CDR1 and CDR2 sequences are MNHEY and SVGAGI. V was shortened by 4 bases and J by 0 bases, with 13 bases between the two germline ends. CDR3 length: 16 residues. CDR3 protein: CASSLSLRLSGNTIYF. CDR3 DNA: TGTGCCAGCAGTTTGAGTTTACGTCTCTCTGGAAACACCATATATTTT.

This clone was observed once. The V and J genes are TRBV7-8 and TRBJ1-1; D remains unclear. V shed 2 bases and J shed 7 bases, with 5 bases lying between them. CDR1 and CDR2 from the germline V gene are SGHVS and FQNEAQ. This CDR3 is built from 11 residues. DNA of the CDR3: TGTGCCAGCAGCTTAAATGGTGAAGCTTTCTTT. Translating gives CASSLNGEAFF. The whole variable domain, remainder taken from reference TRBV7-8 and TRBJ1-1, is GAGVSQSPRYKVAKRGQDVALRCDPISGHVSLFWYQQALGQGPEFLTYFQNEAQLDKSGLPSDRFFAERPEGSVSTLKIQRTQQEDSAVYLCASSLNGEAFFGQGTRLTVV.

In DNA form, the CDR3 reads TGTGCCAGCAGTGAAACCCGGGGGCGAGGCAACGAGCAGTACTTC. Protein: CASSETRGRGNEQYF. The gene calls are TRBV2 and TRBJ2-7; TRBD1 or TRBD2 may be the D gene (6 bases each). Germline lookup yields CDR1 SNHLY and CDR2 FYNNEI. V was clipped by 2 bases and J by 5 bases, with 16 bases between them. The CDR3 is 15 residues long.

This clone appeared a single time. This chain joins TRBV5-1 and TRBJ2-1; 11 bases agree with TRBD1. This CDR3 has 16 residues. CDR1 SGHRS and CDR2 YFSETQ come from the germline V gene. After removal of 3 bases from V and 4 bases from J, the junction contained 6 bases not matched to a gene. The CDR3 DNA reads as TGCGCCAGCAGCTCCACCGGGACAGGGGGATACAATGAGCAGTTCTTC. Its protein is CASSSTGTGGYNEQFF.